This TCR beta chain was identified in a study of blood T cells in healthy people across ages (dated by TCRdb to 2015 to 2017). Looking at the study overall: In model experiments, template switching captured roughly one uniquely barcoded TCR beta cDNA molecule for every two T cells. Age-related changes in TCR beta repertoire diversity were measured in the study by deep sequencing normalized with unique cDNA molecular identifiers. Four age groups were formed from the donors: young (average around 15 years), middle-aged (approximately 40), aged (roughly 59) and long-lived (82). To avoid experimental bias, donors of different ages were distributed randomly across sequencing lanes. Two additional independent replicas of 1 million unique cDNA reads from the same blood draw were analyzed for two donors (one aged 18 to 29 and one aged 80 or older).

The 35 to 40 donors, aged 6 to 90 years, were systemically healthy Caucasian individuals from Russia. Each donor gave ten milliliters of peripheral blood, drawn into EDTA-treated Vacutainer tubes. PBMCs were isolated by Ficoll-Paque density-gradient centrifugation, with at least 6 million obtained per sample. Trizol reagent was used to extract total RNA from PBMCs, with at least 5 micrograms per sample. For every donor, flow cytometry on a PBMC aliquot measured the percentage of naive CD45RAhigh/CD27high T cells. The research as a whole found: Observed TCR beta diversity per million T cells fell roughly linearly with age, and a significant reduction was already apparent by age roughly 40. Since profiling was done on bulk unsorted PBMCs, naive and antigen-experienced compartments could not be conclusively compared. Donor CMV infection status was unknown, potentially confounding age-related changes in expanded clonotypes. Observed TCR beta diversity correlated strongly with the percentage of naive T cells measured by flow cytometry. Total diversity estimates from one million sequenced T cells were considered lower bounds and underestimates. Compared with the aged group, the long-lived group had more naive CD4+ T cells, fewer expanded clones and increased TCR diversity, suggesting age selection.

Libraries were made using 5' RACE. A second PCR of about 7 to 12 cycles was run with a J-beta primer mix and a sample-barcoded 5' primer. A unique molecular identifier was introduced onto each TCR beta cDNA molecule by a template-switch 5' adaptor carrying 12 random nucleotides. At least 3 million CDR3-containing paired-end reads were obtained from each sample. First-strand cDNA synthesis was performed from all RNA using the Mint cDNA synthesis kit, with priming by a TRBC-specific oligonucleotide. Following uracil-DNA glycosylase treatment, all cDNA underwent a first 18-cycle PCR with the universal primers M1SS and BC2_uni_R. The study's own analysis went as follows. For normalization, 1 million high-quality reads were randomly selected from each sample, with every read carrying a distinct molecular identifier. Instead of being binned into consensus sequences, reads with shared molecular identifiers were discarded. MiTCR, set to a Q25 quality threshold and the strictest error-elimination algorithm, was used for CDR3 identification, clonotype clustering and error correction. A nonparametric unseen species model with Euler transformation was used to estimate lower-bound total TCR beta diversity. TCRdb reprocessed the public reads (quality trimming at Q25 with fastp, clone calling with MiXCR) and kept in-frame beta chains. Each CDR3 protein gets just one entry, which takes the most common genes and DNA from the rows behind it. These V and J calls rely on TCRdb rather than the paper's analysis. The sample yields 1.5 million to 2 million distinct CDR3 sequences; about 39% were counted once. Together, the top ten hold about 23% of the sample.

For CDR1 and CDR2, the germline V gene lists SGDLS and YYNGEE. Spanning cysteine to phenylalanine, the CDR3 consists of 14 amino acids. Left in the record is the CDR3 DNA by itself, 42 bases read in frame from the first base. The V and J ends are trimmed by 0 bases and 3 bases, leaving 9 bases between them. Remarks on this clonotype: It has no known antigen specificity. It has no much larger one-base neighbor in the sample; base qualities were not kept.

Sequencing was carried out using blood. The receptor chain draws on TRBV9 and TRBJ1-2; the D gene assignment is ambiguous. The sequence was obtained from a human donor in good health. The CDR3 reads CASSVDQADYGYTF. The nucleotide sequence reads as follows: TGTGCCAGCAGCGTAGATCAGGCGGACTATGGCTACACCTTC.